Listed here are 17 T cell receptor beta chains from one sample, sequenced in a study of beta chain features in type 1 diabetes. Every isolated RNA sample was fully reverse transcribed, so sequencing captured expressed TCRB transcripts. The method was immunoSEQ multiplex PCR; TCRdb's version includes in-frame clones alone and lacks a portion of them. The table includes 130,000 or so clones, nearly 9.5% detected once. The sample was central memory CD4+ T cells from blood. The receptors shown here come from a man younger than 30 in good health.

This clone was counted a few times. CDR3 region: CASSLDRGTGQPQHF. The CDR3, as DNA: TGTGCCAGCAGCTTGGACAGGGGGACAGGACAGCCCCAGCATTTT. The chain uses TRBV5-4 and TRBJ1-5; 8 bases align to TRBD1. CDR1 SGHNT and CDR2 YYREEE come from the germline V gene (reference sequence). The CDR3 runs 15 residues. After removal of 0 bases from V and 7 bases from J, the junction contained 6 bases not matched to a gene.

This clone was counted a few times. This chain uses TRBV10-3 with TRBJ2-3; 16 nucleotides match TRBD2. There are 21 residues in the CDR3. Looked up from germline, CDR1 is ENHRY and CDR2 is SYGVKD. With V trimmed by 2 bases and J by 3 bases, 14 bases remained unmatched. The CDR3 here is CAISEDFGTSGGGRPTDTQYF. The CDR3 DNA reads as TGTGCCATCAGTGAGGACTTCGGGACTAGCGGGGGGGGCCGTCCTACAGATACGCAGTATTTT.

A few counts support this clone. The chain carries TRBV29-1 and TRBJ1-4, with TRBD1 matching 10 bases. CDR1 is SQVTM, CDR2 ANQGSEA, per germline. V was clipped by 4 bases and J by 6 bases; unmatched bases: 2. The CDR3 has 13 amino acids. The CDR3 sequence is CSVGGTGDEKLFF. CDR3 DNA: TGCAGCGTTGGGGGGACAGGGGATGAAAAACTGTTTTTT.

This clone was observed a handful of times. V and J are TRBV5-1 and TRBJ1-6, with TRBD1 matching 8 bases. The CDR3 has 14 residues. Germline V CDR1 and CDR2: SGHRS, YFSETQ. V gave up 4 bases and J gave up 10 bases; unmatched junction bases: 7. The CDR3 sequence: CASSLGQGASPLHF. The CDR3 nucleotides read TGCGCCAGCAGCCTAGGACAGGGAGCGTCACCCCTCCACTTT.

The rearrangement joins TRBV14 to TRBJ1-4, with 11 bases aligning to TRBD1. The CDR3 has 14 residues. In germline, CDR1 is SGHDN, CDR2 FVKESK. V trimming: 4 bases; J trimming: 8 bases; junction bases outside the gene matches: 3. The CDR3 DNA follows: TGTGCCAGCAGCCCGGGACAGGGGGGGGAAAAACTGTTTTTT. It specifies CASSPGQGGEKLFF.

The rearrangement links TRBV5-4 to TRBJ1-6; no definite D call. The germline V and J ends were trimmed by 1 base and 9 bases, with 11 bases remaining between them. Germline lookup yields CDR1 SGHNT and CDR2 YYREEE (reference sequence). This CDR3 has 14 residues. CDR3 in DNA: TGTGCCAGCAGCTTGATGAGTGAGGGTTCACCCCTCCACTTT. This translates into CASSLMSEGSPLHF.

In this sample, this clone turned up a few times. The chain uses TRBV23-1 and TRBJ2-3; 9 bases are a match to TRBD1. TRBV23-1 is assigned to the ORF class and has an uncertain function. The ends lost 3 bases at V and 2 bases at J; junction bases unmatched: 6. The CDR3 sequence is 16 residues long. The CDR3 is CASSHPGQGLTDTQYF. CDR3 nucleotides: TGCGCCAGCAGTCACCCGGGACAGGGCCTCACAGATACGCAGTATTTT.

The CDR3 reads CASSPQGRATDTQYF. CDR3 bases: TGTGCCAGCAGTCCCCAGGGGCGGGCCACAGATACGCAGTATTTT. This rearrangement joins TRBV27 to TRBJ2-3; possible D gene TRBD1, 6 bases. From germline, CDR1 is MNHEY and CDR2 SMNVEV (reference sequence). V lost 5 bases and J 2 bases, leaving 14 bases between the germline ends. CDR3 length: 15 amino acids.

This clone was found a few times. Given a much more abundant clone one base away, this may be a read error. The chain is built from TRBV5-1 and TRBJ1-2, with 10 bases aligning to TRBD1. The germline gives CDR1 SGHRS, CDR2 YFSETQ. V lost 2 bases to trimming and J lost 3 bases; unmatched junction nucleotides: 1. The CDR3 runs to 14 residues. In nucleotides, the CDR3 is TGCGCCAGCAGCTTTGGGACAGGGGACTATGGCTACACCTTC. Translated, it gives CASSFGTGDYGYTF.

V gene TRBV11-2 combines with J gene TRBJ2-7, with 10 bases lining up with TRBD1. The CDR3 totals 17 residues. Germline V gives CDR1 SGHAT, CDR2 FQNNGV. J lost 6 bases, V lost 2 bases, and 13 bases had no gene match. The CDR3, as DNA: TGTGCCAGCAGCTTAAGCATTGACAGGGGGCCTTTAGGCGAGCAGTACTTC. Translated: CASSLSIDRGPLGEQYF.

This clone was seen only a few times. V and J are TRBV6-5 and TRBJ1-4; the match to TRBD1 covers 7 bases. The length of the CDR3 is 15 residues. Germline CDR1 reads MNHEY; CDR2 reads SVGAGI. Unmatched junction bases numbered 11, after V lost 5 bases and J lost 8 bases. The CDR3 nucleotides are TGTGCCAGCAGTCTCTGGACAGGTTGGGAAGAAAAACTGTTTTTT. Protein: CASSLWTGWEEKLFF.

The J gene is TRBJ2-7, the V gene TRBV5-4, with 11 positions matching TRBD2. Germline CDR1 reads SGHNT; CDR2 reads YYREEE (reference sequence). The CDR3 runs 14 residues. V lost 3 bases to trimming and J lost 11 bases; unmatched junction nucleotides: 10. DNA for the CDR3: TGTGCCAGCAGCTCGTGGAAGACTAGCGGGAAGAAGTACTTC. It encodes CASSSWKTSGKKYF. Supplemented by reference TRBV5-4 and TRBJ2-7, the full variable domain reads ETGVTQSPTHLIKTRGQQVTLRCSSQSGHNTVSWYQQALGQGPQFIFQYYREEENGRGNFPPRFSGLQFPNYSSELNVNALELDDSALYLCASSSWKTSGKKYFGPGTRLTVT.

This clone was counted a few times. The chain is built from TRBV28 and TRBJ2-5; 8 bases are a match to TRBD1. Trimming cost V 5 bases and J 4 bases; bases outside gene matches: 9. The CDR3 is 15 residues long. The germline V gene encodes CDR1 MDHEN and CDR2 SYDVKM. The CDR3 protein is CASSPQGALGETQYF. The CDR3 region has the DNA TGTGCCAGCAGTCCTCAGGGGGCCCTAGGAGAGACCCAGTACTTC. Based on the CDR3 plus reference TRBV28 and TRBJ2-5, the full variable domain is DVKVTQSSRYLVKRTGEKVFLECVQDMDHENMFWYRQDPGLGLRLIYFSYDVKMKEKGDIPEGYSVSREKKERFSLILESASTNQTSMYLCASSPQGALGETQYFGPGTRLLVL.

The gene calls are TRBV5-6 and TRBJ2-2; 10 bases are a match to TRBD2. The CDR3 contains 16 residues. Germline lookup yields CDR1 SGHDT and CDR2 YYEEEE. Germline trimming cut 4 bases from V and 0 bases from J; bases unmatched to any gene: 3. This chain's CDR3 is CASSRLAGANTGELFF. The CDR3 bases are TGTGCCAGCAGCCGTCTAGCGGGGGCGAACACCGGGGAGCTGTTTTTT.

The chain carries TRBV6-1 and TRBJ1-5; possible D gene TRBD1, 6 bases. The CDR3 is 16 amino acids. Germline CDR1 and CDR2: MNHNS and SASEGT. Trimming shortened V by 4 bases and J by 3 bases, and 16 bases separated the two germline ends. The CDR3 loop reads CASSASFRGDNQPQHF. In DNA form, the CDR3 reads TGTGCCAGCAGTGCGTCCTTCAGGGGTGACAATCAGCCCCAGCATTTT.

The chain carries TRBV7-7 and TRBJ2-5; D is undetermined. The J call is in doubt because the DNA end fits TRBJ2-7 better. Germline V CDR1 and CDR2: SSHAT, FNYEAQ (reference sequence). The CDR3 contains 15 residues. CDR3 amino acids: CASSPTDSPLYEQYF. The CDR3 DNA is TGTGCCAGCAGCCCTACTGACTCTCCCCTCTACGAGCAGTACTTC.

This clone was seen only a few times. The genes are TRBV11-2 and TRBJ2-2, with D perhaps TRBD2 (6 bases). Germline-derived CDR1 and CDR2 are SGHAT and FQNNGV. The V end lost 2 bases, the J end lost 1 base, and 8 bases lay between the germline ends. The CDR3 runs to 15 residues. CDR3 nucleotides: TGTGCCAGCAGCTTATACGGGGGGAACACCGGGGAGCTGTTTTTT. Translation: CASSLYGGNTGELFF.